The clone carrying this T cell receptor beta chain was seen more than once but under ten times. Its antigen is unidentified. These data come from a study of T cell repertoires in cytomegalovirus infection. The germline V gene encodes CDR1 SGHTA and CDR2 FQGNSA. Trimming removed 3 bases from V and 4 bases from J, with 9 bases in between. The CDR3 totals 13 residues. One entry per CDR3 protein results from TCRdb running MiXCR on the reads. The profile shows about 180,000 distinct CDR3 sequences, about a sixth of them singletons. General observations from the study: Cumulative frequency (of public TCR beta family members) identified carriers of CMV plus the relevant HLA.

Sequenced input: CD8+ T cells from PBMCs. The receptor was derived from a human donor in good health (CMV status not recorded). Some clones in this sample may be carry-over from other donors' samples. The chain employs TRBV7-2 and TRBJ1-2; possibly TRBD1 for D (6 bases). This CDR3 is CASSFPGVYGYTF. CDR3 bases: TGTGCCAGCAGCTTCCCAGGGGTCTATGGCTACACCTTC.